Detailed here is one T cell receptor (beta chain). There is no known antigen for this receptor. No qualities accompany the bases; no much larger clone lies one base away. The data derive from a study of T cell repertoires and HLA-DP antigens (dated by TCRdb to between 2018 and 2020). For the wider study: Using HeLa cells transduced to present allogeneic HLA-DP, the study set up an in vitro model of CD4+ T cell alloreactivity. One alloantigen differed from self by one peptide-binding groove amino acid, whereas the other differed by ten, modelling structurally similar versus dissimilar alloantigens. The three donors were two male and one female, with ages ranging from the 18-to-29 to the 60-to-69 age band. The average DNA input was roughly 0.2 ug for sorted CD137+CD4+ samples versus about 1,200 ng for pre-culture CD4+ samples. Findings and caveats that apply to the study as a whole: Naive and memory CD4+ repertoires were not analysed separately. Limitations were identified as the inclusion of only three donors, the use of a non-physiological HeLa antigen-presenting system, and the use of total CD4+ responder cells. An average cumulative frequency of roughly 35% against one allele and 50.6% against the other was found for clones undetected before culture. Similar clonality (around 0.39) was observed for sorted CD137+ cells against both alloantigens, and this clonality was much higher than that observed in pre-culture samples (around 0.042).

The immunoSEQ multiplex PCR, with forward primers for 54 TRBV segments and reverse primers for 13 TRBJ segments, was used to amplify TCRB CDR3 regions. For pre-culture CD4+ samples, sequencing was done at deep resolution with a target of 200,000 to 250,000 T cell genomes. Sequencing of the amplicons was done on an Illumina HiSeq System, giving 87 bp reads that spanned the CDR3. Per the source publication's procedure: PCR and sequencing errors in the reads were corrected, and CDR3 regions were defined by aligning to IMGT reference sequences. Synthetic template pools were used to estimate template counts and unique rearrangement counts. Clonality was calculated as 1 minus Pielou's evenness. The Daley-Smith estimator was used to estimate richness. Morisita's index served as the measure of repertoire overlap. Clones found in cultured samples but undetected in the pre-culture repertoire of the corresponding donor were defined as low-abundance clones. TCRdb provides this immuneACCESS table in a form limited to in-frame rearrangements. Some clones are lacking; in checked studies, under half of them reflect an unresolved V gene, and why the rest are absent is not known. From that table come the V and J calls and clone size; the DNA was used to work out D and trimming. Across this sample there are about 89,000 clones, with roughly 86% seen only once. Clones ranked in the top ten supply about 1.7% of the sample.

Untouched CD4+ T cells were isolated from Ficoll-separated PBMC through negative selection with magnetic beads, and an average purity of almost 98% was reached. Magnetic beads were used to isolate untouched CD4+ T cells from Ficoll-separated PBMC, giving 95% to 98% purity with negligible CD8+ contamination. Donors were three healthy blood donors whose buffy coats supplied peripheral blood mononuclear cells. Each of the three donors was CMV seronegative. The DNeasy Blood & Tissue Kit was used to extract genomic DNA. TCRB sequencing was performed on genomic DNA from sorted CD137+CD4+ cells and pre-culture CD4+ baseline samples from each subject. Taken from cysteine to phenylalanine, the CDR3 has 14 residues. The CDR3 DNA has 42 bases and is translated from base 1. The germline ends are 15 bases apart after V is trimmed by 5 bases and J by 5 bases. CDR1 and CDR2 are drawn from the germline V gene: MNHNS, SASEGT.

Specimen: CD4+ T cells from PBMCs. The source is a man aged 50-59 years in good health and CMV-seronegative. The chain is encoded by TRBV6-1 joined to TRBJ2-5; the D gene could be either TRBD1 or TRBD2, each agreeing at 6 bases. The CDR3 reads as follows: CASSLTRGGETQYF. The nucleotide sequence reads TGTGCCAGCAGTCTAACCAGGGGAGGCGAGACCCAGTACTTC.